Below are 25 T cell receptor beta chains sequenced from a single sample in a study of blood T cell repertoires in COVID-19. Using immunoSEQ multiplex PCR, the repertoire was profiled, and TCRdb retains in-frame clones only, with some absent. The sample contains under 200,000 clones, 80% to 90% of which appear only once. The sequencing input was peripheral blood. These receptors were taken from a woman of 80 years or more with acute or convalescent COVID-19.

This clone has a handful of counts. The chain employs TRBV27 and TRBJ1-4; TRBD1 matches 8 bases. This CDR3 spans 15 amino acids. The J segment lost 7 bases and the V segment lost 5 bases, leaving 9 bases of the junction unmatched. Per germline, CDR1 MNHEY and CDR2 SMNVEV (reference sequence). Written as DNA, the CDR3 is TGTGCCAGCAGTCCTGGACAGGGCTTTGGTGAAAAACTGTTTTTT. Protein product: CASSPGQGFGEKLFF.

The gene calls are TRBV7-9 and TRBJ1-5; 8 positions agree with TRBD1. The V segment lost 6 bases and the J segment 5 bases; nucleotides outside the gene matches: 9. The CDR3 consists of 15 residues. Germline V gives CDR1 SEHNR, CDR2 FQNEAQ (reference sequence). The CDR3 sequence is CASSPLDRDYQPQHF. In nucleotides, the CDR3 is TGTGCCAGCAGTCCATTGGACAGGGACTATCAGCCCCAGCATTTT.

This clone has a handful of counts. This chain links TRBV28 with TRBJ1-5; D possibly corresponds to TRBD1 (6 bases). The CDR3 contains 13 residues. Trimming took 6 bases from V and 7 from J, leaving 13 bases between them. Germline V gene data show CDR1 as MDHEN and CDR2 as SYDVKM. The CDR3 protein is CASRPGAGQPQHF. The CDR3 DNA sequence: TGTGCCAGCAGACCAGGGGCGGGCCAGCCCCAGCATTTT.

The rearrangement uses TRBV10-2 and TRBJ1-2; TRBD1 matches at 7 bases. Germline trimming cut 5 bases from V and 7 bases from J; bases unmatched to any gene: 7. The CDR3 spans 13 residues. CDR1 is WSHSY, CDR2 SAAADI, per germline. The CDR3 sequence: CASSLAYRGGYTF. Written as DNA, the CDR3 is TGCGCCAGCAGTCTGGCTTACAGGGGTGGCTACACCTTC.

The count of this clone is one. The chain combines TRBV2 with TRBJ2-4; D perhaps matches TRBD1 (6 bases). The CDR3 has 13 residues. Germline lookup yields CDR1 SNHLY and CDR2 FYNNEI. Deletions cut 4 bases from V and 12 bases from J, with 16 bases between. The CDR3 protein is CASSAGPEGHQYF. CDR3 nucleotides: TGTGCCAGCAGTGCGGGGCCTGAGGGACATCAGTACTTC.

As to this clone: Other DNA sequences from this sample encode an identical CDR3 as well. The V and J genes are TRBV7-6 and TRBJ2-1, with 8 nucleotides matching TRBD1. This CDR3 has 17 residues. V shed 5 bases and J 2 bases; nucleotides not matched to a gene: 11. Germline V CDR1 and CDR2: SGHVS, FNYEAQ. CDR3 in amino acids: CASSRVPGTGTYNEQFF. DNA of the CDR3: TGTGCCAGCAGCCGGGTCCCCGGGACAGGAACCTACAATGAGCAGTTCTTC.

In regard to this clone: The sample contains more than one DNA sequence encoding this CDR3. The chain carries TRBV7-2 and TRBJ1-2; D not resolved. Trimming took 1 base from V and 1 from J, leaving 7 bases between them. The CDR3 extends over 14 amino acids. Germline V gives CDR1 SGHTA, CDR2 FQGNSA. CDR3 coding DNA: TGTGCCAGCAGCTTAGGCACGGGTAACTATGGCTACACCTTC. Amino acid sequence: CASSLGTGNYGYTF.

The chain combines TRBV14 with TRBJ2-3; 9 bases are a match to TRBD2. V trimming: 7 bases; J trimming: 6 bases; junction bases outside the gene matches: 5. The CDR3 is made up of 13 amino acids. Germline V CDR1 and CDR2: SGHDN, FVKESK. The CDR3 nucleotides are TGTGCCAGCATGGCGGGAGGGCTGGATACGCAGTATTTT. Its translation is CASMAGGLDTQYF.

The chain joins TRBV2 to TRBJ2-2; 7 nucleotides agree with TRBD2. The CDR3 runs to 18 residues. Germline lookup yields CDR1 SNHLY and CDR2 FYNNEI. The V gene end was trimmed by 6 bases and the J gene end by 0 bases; junction bases not matched to a gene: 13. The CDR3 DNA follows: TGTGCCAGCAGCATTTTACTAGCGCAACACGCGAACACCGGGGAGCTGTTTTTT. It encodes CASSILLAQHANTGELFF.

This clone was detected only a few times. CDR3 sequence reads: CASSLQGGNTIYF. The CDR3 bases are TGTGCCAGCAGCCTTCAGGGGGGAAACACCATATATTTT. The J gene is TRBJ1-3, the V gene TRBV12-3 or TRBV12-4, with D maybe TRBD1 (6 bases). The V and J ends lost 6 bases and 4 bases respectively, with 10 bases between them. This CDR3 region has 13 residues.

This clone was counted once. Distinct nucleotide sequences in the sample also encode this CDR3. The rearrangement uses TRBV5-1 and TRBJ2-1; 7 nucleotides agree with TRBD1. The CDR3 has 15 amino acids. Unmatched junction bases numbered 3, after V lost 0 bases and J lost 3 bases. Per germline, CDR1 SGHRS and CDR2 YFSETQ. CDR3 DNA: TGCGCCAGCAGCTTGGTACCAGGGGGCTACAATGAGCAGTTCTTC. Translating it yields CASSLVPGGYNEQFF. The full variable domain, its missing parts supplied by reference TRBV5-1 and TRBJ2-1, is KAGVTQTPRYLIKTRGQQVTLSCSPISGHRSVSWYQQTPGQGLQFLFEYFSETQRNKGNFPGRFSGRQFSNSRSEMNVSTLELGDSALYLCASSLVPGGYNEQFFGPGTRLTVL.

This chain connects TRBV11-2 to TRBJ1-2; D may be TRBD1 (6 bases). This CDR3 has 15 amino acids. Trimming took off 1 base at V and 5 bases at J, with 14 bases between the two ends. Germline-derived CDR1 and CDR2 are SGHAT and FQNNGV. The CDR3, as DNA: TGTGCCAGCAGCTTAGCTGGCAGGGGAGGGTATGGCTACACCTTC. It encodes CASSLAGRGGYGYTF.

The rearrangement links TRBV18 to TRBJ1-2; D possibly corresponds to TRBD1 (5 bases). V lost 2 bases and J 2 bases, leaving 9 bases between the germline ends. Per germline, CDR1 KGHSH and CDR2 LQKENI. The length of the CDR3 is 14 residues. The CDR3 loop reads CASSPNDSNYGYTF. In DNA form, the CDR3 reads TGTGCCAGCTCACCAAACGACAGCAACTATGGCTACACCTTC.

The table lists this clone with a few counts. The chain has TRBV27 and TRBJ2-3, with 11 bases fitting TRBD2. Unmatched junction bases numbered 12, after V lost 6 bases and J lost 4 bases. Germline V gene lookup returns CDR1 MNHEY and CDR2 SMNVEV (reference sequence). There are 17 residues in the CDR3. DNA of the CDR3: TGTGCCAGCAGACTAGCGGGGGCACAGGCTACCGCAGATACGCAGTATTTT. This codes for CASRLAGAQATADTQYF.

Written as DNA, the CDR3 is TGCGCCAGCAGGGCAGGGAAGTACAATGAGCAGTTCTTC. Its protein product is CASRAGKYNEQFF. The J gene is TRBJ2-1, the V gene TRBV4-1, with D tentatively TRBD1 (5 bases). Germline assignment: CDR1 MGHRA and CDR2 YSYEKL. The CDR3 runs to 13 residues. V was clipped by 6 bases and J by 4 bases, with 10 bases between them.

V usage is TRBV28 and J usage is TRBJ1-2; 8 nucleotides align to TRBD1. V shed 11 bases and J 6 bases; nucleotides not matched to a gene: 11. Germline V gene data show CDR1 as MDHEN and CDR2 as SYDVKM. The CDR3 totals 13 residues. Here the CDR3 reads CASGQGGGNGYTF. The DNA for the CDR3 is TGTGCCTCAGGACAGGGAGGGGGCAATGGCTACACCTTC.

This chain joins TRBV16 and TRBJ1-1; unclear D gene. CDR3 length: 14 amino acids. The V end was cut by 4 bases, the J end by 1 base, with 10 bases between. Germline values: CDR1 KGHSY, CDR2 FQNENV. The CDR3, as DNA: TGTGCCAGCAGCCGCATACGGGAGAACACTGAAGCTTTCTTT. Protein product: CASSRIRENTEAFF.

V and J are TRBV6-6 and TRBJ2-3, with unresolved D. The germline gives CDR1 MNHNY, CDR2 SVGAGI (reference sequence). The germline V and J ends were trimmed by 6 bases and 2 bases, with 3 bases remaining between them. This CDR3 is 11 amino acids long. The DNA of the CDR3 is TGTGCCAGCAGCCACACAGATACGCAGTATTTT. Its translation is CASSHTDTQYF.

CDR3 protein: CASTLDSANYGYTF. CDR3 nucleotides: TGTGCCAGCACCCTAGACAGTGCTAACTATGGCTACACCTTC. The V call is TRBV12-1, the J call TRBJ1-2; the tabulated D call, TRBD1, remains unverified against the DNA. TRBV12-1 is deemed a pseudogene. The CDR3 runs to 14 residues.

J is TRBJ2-5 and V is TRBV4-3; possible D gene TRBD2, 5 bases. The germline V and J ends were trimmed by 1 base and 5 bases, with 11 bases remaining between them. CDR3 length: 14 residues. Germline values: CDR1 LGHNA, CDR2 YSLEER. The CDR3 region has the DNA TGCGCCAGCAGCCAAGGCGAGGGTAGGGAGACCCAGTACTTC. As protein: CASSQGEGRETQYF.

V gene TRBV19 combines with J gene TRBJ2-1; 9 bases align to TRBD2. The germline gives CDR1 LNHDA, CDR2 SQIVND (reference sequence). The CDR3 consists of 16 residues. V lost 6 bases, J lost 9 bases, and 15 bases stayed unmatched. DNA for the CDR3: TGTGCCAGTAGGGTTAGCGGGAGTGGGCCTCGCGGTGAGCAGTTCTTC. This encodes CASRVSGSGPRGEQFF.

V is TRBV29-1 and J is TRBJ2-5; 9 nucleotides line up with TRBD2. The germline gives CDR1 SQVTM, CDR2 ANQGSEA. The length of the CDR3 is 13 residues. V dropped 5 bases and J dropped 2; count of bases not matched to a gene: 3. The CDR3 loop reads CSVSRGGQETQYF. The CDR3 DNA reads TGCAGCGTTTCGCGGGGGGGACAAGAGACCCAGTACTTC.

This clone was seen a few times. The rearrangement uses TRBV18 and TRBJ1-5, with 8 bases lining up with TRBD1. J was trimmed by 7 bases and V by 6 bases; bases with no gene match: 5. The CDR3 loop spans 13 amino acids. The germline V gene encodes CDR1 KGHSH and CDR2 LQKENI. The chain's CDR3 is CASSTTGEQPQHF. The CDR3 nucleotides are TGTGCCAGCTCGACGACAGGGGAACAGCCCCAGCATTTT.

The chain joins TRBV7-9 to TRBJ2-7, with D unresolved. CDR1 and CDR2 from the germline V gene are SEHNR and FQNEAQ (reference sequence). V was shortened by 2 bases and J by 6 bases, with 17 bases between the two germline ends. CDR3 length equals 15 residues. The CDR3 DNA reads TGTGCCAGCAGCTTATTAAGCCCTTCCACCGGCGAGCAGTACTTC. Its translation is CASSLLSPSTGEQYF.

The V and J genes are TRBV18 and TRBJ1-4; TRBD1 is a possible D gene (6 bases). Germline CDR1 KGHSH, CDR2 LQKENI. V was clipped by 6 bases and J by 7 bases, with 15 bases between them. The CDR3 length is 14 residues. In DNA, the CDR3 is TGTGCCAGCTCCCAGTGGGGGGGCGGTGAAAAACTGTTTTTT. Translation: CASSQWGGGEKLFF.